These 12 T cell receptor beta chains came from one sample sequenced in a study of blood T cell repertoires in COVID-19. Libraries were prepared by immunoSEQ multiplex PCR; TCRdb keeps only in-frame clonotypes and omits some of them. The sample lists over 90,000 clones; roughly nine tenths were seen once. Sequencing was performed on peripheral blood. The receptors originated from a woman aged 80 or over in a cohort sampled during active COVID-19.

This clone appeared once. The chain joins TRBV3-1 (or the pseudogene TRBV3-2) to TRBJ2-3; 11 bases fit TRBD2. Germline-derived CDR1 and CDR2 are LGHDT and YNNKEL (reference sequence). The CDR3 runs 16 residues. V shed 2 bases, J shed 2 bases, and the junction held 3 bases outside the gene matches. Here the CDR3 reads CASSQLGLAVTDTQYF. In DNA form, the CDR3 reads TGTGCCAGCAGCCAACTGGGACTAGCGGTCACAGATACGCAGTATTTT.

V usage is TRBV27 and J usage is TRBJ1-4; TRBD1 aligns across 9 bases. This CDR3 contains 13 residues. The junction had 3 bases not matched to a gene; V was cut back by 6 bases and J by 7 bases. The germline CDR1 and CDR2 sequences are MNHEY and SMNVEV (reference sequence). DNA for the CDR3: TGTGCCAGCAGGGGGACAGGGCTTGAAAAACTGTTTTTT. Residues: CASRGTGLEKLFF.

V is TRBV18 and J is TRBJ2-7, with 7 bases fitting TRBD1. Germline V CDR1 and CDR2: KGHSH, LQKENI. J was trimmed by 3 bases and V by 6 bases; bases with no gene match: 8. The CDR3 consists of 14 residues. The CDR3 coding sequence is TGTGCCAGCTCCCCCCGGACAGGACTCTACGAGCAGTACTTC. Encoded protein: CASSPRTGLYEQYF.

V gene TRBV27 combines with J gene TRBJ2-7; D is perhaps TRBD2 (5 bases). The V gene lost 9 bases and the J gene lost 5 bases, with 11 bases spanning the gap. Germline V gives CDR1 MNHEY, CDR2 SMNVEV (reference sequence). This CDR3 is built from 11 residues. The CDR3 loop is CASRLLDEQYF. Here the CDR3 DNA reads TGTGCCAGTAGACTACTCGACGAGCAGTACTTC.

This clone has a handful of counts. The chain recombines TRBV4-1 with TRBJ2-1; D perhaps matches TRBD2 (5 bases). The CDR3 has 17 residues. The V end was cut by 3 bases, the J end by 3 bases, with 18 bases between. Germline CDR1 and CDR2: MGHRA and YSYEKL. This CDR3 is CASSQGIVASLYNEQFF. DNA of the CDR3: TGCGCCAGCAGCCAGGGTATCGTAGCGTCCCTCTACAATGAGCAGTTCTTC.

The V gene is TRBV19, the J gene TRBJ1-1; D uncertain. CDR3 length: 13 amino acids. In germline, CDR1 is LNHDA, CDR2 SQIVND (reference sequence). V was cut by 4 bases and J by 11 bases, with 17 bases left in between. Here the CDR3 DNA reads TGTGCCAGTAGTACCATTAGCCCCGGAGGGGCTTTCTTT. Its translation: CASSTISPGGAFF.

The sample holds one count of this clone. In nucleotides, the CDR3 is TGTGCCATCAGTGCGATAGGTCTAGCGGGAGGTAACACCGGGGAGCTGTTTTTT. Encoded protein: CAISAIGLAGGNTGELFF. The V gene is TRBV10-3, the J gene TRBJ2-2, with 11 bases that match TRBD2. This CDR3 has 18 amino acids. Trimming removed 4 bases from V and 2 bases from J; junction bases left unmatched: 9. Germline CDR1 and CDR2: ENHRY and SYGVKD.

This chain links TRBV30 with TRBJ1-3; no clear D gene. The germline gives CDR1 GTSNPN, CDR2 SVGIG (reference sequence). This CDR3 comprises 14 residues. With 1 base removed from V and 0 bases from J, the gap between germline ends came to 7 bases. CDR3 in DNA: TGTGCCTGGAGTGAAGCCAACTCTGGAAACACCATATATTTT. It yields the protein CAWSEANSGNTIYF.

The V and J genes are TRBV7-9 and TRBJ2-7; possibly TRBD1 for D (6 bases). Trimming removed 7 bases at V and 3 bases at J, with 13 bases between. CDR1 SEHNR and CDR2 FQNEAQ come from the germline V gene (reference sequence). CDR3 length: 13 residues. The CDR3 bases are TGTGCCAGCATCCACAGGACAGACTACGAGCAGTACTTC. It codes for CASIHRTDYEQYF.

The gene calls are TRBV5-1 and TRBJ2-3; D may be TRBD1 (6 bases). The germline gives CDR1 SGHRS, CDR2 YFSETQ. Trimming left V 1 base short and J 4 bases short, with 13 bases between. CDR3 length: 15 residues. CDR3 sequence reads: CASSLRSGDADTQYF. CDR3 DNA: TGCGCCAGCAGCTTGCGGTCAGGGGATGCAGATACGCAGTATTTT.

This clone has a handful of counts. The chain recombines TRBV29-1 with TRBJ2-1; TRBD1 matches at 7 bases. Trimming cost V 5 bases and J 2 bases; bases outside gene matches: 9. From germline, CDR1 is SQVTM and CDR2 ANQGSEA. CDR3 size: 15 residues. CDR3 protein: CSVSPGTDPYNEQFF. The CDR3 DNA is TGCAGCGTTTCCCCCGGGACAGATCCCTACAATGAGCAGTTCTTC.

CDR3 sequence (DNA): TGCAGCGCGACTAGCGGGAGGGGGGGGGAGACCCAGTACTTC. Translation: CSATSGRGGETQYF. The chain couples TRBV29-1 to TRBJ2-5, with 14 bases identical to TRBD2. Germline V lookup: CDR1 SQVTM, CDR2 ANQGSEA. Trimming took 7 bases from V and 5 from J; bases not matched to a gene: 6. This CDR3 has 14 residues.